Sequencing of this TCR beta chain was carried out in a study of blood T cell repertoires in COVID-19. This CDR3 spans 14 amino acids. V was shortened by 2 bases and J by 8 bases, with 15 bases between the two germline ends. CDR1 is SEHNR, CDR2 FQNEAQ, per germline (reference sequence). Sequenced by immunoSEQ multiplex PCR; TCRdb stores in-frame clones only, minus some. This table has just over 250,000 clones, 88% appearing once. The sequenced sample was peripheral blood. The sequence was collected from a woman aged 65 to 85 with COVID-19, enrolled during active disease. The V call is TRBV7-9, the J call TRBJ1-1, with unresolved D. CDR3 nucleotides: TGTGCCAGCAGCTTAAGCGGTTGGAGCAAGGAAGCTTTCTTT. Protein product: CASSLSGWSKEAFF.